These T cell receptor beta chains were read from a single sample in a study of T-cell reconstitution after alpha-beta-depleted transplantation in children. TCRdb reprocessed the PCR reads with MiXCR, giving one entry per CDR3 protein. The table includes more than 200,000 distinct CDR3 sequences, 7% to 9% detected once. This specimen was PBMCs, mostly from graft donor cells, taken 360 days after TCRalphabeta/CD19-depleted stem cell transplant. These receptors were obtained from a male patient aged 2 to 10 who had a stem cell transplant for acute myeloid leukemia, so the T cells may come from the graft donor. Both conserved end residues are part of each CDR3. The order of the fields is CDR3 length, J gene, D gene, clone size, V gene, CDR3 DNA, CDR3 protein. D genes are given only for firm matches. Not every row has a clone size; where given, it reads once, few, many or a size class.

cdr3_length: 14
j_call: TRBJ2-7
d_call: TRBD2
clone_size: -
v_call: TRBV7-6
cdr3_nt: TGTGCCAGCAGCTTACTAGGTAGCGGGTACGAGCAGTACTTC
cdr3_aa: CASSLLGSGYEQYF

cdr3_length: 15
j_call: TRBJ2-7
d_call: -
clone_size: few
v_call: TRBV4-3
cdr3_nt: TGCGCCAGCAGCCAAGAAGGCCATCCCTCCTACGAGCAGTACTTC
cdr3_aa: CASSQEGHPSYEQYF

cdr3_length: 12
j_call: TRBJ2-5
d_call: TRBD1
clone_size: few
v_call: TRBV7-2
cdr3_nt: TGTGCCAGCATGGGACAGGGGCTGACCCAGTACTTC
cdr3_aa: CASMGQGLTQYF

cdr3_length: 14
j_call: TRBJ2-1
d_call: -
clone_size: many
v_call: TRBV12-3/TRBV12-4
cdr3_nt: TGTGCCAGCAGTTACGGGGACCCTTGGAATGAGCAGTTCTTC
cdr3_aa: CASSYGDPWNEQFF

cdr3_length: 16
j_call: TRBJ2-3
d_call: -
clone_size: -
v_call: TRBV27
cdr3_nt: TGTGCCAGCACCTCTCGACAGGCACCTAGCACAGATACGCAGTATTTT
cdr3_aa: CASTSRQAPSTDTQYF

cdr3_length: 13
j_call: TRBJ2-3
d_call: -
clone_size: -
v_call: TRBV30
cdr3_nt: TGTGCCTGGAGTGTGGGGGTTTCAGATACGCAGTATTTT
cdr3_aa: CAWSVGVSDTQYF

cdr3_length: 15
j_call: TRBJ1-3
d_call: TRBD1
clone_size: few
v_call: TRBV5-1
cdr3_nt: TGCGCCAGCAGCGTCTCCCGGGACAGCGGAAACACCATATATTTT
cdr3_aa: CASSVSRDSGNTIYF

cdr3_length: 17
j_call: TRBJ1-5
d_call: -
clone_size: few
v_call: TRBV4-1
cdr3_nt: TGCGCCAGCAGCCCTTCTACCTCAACGGATAGCAATCAGCCCCAGCATTTT
cdr3_aa: CASSPSTSTDSNQPQHF

cdr3_length: 16
j_call: TRBJ2-1
d_call: TRBD2
clone_size: many
v_call: TRBV7-9
cdr3_nt: TGTGCCAGCAGCGAAGCGGGAGGCCTTTTCAACAATGAGCAGTTCTTC
cdr3_aa: CASSEAGGLFNNEQFF

cdr3_length: 14
j_call: TRBJ2-3
d_call: TRBD1
clone_size: few
v_call: TRBV5-1
cdr3_nt: TGCGCCAGCAAGGGGACAGTTAGCACAGATACGCAGTATTTT
cdr3_aa: CASKGTVSTDTQYF